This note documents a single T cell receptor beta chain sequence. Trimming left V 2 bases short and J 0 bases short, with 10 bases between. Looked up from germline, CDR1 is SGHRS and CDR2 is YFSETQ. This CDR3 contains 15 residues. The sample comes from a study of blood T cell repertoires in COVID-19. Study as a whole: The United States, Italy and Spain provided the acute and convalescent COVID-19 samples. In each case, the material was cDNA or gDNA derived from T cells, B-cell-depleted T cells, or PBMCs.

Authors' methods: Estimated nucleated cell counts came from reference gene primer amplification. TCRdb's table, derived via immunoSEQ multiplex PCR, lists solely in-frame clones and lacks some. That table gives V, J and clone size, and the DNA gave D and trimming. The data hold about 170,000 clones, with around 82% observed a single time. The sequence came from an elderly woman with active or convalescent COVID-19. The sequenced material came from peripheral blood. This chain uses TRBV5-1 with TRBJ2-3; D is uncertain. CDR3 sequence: CASSLAHMSTDTQYF. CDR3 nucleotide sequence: TGCGCCAGCAGCTTAGCGCACATGAGCACAGATACGCAGTATTTT.